This TCR beta chain was sequenced in a study of control samples from healthy donors and cancer patients. Measured with immunoSEQ multiplex PCR; TCRdb has only the in-frame clones, and not every one. The sample holds about 61,000 clones, around 87% seen once. This clone was detected only once. This CDR3 is built from 16 residues. Per germline, CDR1 SGHNT and CDR2 YYREEE (reference sequence). V shed 4 bases, J shed 0 bases, and the junction held 6 bases outside the gene matches. The genes are TRBV5-4 and TRBJ1-1, with 10 nucleotides matching TRBD1. This clonotype was obtained from a man aged 55 to 70 with colorectal cancer. Sequencing was performed on PBMCs. Here the CDR3 reads CASSTGTGAMNTEAFF. CDR3 DNA sequence: TGTGCCAGCAGCACAGGGACAGGGGCCATGAACACTGAAGCTTTCTTT.